A single sample is the source of the 23 T cell receptor beta chains below, sequenced in a study of shared clonotypes between healthy human individuals. The protocol was immunoSEQ multiplex PCR, while the TCRdb copy is restricted to in-frame clones and leaves out a portion. This table has around 1 million clones, 76% appearing once. Specimen: memory CD4+ T cells sorted from blood. The subset was: CD45RA-negative fraction. All receptors derive from a man aged 18 to 29 in good health.

In regard to this clone: A clone one base away is much larger, so this may be a read error. Within the sample, other DNA sequences also encode this same CDR3. This chain links TRBV5-1 with TRBJ1-1; D uncertain. Germline V gene data show CDR1 as SGHRS and CDR2 as YFSETQ. With 0 bases removed from V and 2 bases from J, the gap between germline ends came to 5 bases. This CDR3 contains 13 residues. DNA of the CDR3: TGCGCCAGCAGCTTGGAAGGTAACACTGAAGCTTTCTTT. Its translation is CASSLEGNTEAFF.

CDR3 residues: CASSLALAPGANVLTF. For the CDR3, the DNA is TGTGCCAGCAGCTTGGCGCTGGCCCCCGGGGCCAACGTCCTGACTTTC. This chain connects TRBV5-4 to TRBJ2-6; D is ambiguous. The CDR3 sequence is 16 residues long. The V end was cut by 0 bases, the J end by 4 bases, with 11 bases between. CDR1 is SGHNT and CDR2 is YYREEE in the germline V gene (reference sequence).

The rearrangement links TRBV14 to TRBJ2-2; D uncertain. This CDR3 comprises 13 residues. Trimming removed 3 bases at V and 1 base at J, with 3 bases between. Germline V gives CDR1 SGHDN, CDR2 FVKESK. CDR3 protein: CASSHWNTGELFF. In nucleotides, the CDR3 is TGTGCCAGCAGCCACTGGAACACCGGGGAGCTGTTTTTT.

A few counts support this clone. The chain carries TRBV6-5 and TRBJ1-1; D not resolved. CDR3 size: 14 residues. The ends were cut back, 6 bases at V and 1 base at J, with 12 bases in the middle. Germline V gives CDR1 MNHEY, CDR2 SVGAGI. CDR3 nucleotides: TGTGCCAGCAGCCGGGCAGGTGGGAACACTGAAGCTTTCTTT. Translation gives CASSRAGGNTEAFF.

The chain combines TRBV5-1 with TRBJ2-3; D is undetermined. V gave up 0 bases and J gave up 2 bases, with 7 bases separating them. Germline CDR1 reads SGHRS; CDR2 reads YFSETQ. The CDR3 is 14 amino acids. CDR3 in DNA: TGCGCCAGCAGCTTGGGAGGTCACACAGATACGCAGTATTTT. It encodes CASSLGGHTDTQYF. Supplemented by reference TRBV5-1 and TRBJ2-3, the full variable domain reads KAGVTQTPRYLIKTRGQQVTLSCSPISGHRSVSWYQQTPGQGLQFLFEYFSETQRNKGNFPGRFSGRQFSNSRSEMNVSTLELGDSALYLCASSLGGHTDTQYFGPGTRLTVL.

CDR3 protein: CASSLSPTVTTNEKLFF. The CDR3 nucleotides are TGTGCCAGCAGTTTATCCCCGACGGTGACAACTAATGAAAAACTGTTTTTT. The V and J genes are TRBV27 and TRBJ1-4, with no clear D. V shed 0 bases and J shed 0 bases, with 11 bases lying between them. This CDR3 has 17 residues. Germline CDR1 is MNHEY and CDR2 is SMNVEV (reference sequence).

The rearrangement joins TRBV11-2 to TRBJ2-4; the match to TRBD1 covers 11 bases. V gave up 5 bases and J gave up 0 bases; unmatched junction bases: 6. The germline gives CDR1 SGHAT, CDR2 FQNNGV. There are 17 residues in the CDR3. The CDR3 reads CASSTWTGGAAKNIQYF. CDR3 sequence (DNA): TGTGCCAGCAGCACCTGGACAGGGGGCGCAGCCAAAAACATTCAGTACTTC.

Concerning this clone: A much larger clone lies one base from this, so it may be a read error. This CDR3 is also generated by other DNA sequences in the sample. The rearrangement uses TRBV10-3 and TRBJ2-7, with 10 bases fitting TRBD1. The germline CDR1 and CDR2 sequences are ENHRY and SYGVKD. The junction had 1 base not matched to a gene; V was cut back by 0 bases and J by 2 bases. The CDR3 totals 15 residues. As DNA, the CDR3 is TGTGCCATCAGTGAGTCCGGGACAGGGGCCTACGAGCAGTACTTC. Its translation: CAISESGTGAYEQYF.

The V call is TRBV7-3, the J call TRBJ2-6; 7 nucleotides agree with TRBD1. Looked up from germline, CDR1 is SGHTA and CDR2 is FQGTGA. The V segment lost 5 bases and the J segment 2 bases; nucleotides outside the gene matches: 3. CDR3 size: 15 residues. The CDR3 DNA follows: TGTGCCAGCAGCAGAACAGGGGCTGGGGCCAACGTCCTGACTTTC. Protein sequence: CASSRTGAGANVLTF.

The rearrangement joins TRBV7-2 to TRBJ2-2, with D unresolved. CDR3 length: 13 amino acids. With 2 bases removed from V and 6 bases from J, the gap between germline ends came to 7 bases. Looked up from germline, CDR1 is SGHTA and CDR2 is FQGNSA. CDR3 DNA: TGTGCCAGCAGCTTATATCGGGCCGGGGAGCTGTTTTTT. Its protein product is CASSLYRAGELFF.

J is TRBJ1-1 and V is TRBV4-1, with D tentatively TRBD1 (5 bases). Germline-derived CDR1 and CDR2 are MGHRA and YSYEKL. V lost 1 base and J 0 bases, leaving 18 bases between the germline ends. The CDR3 runs 18 residues. The CDR3 region has the DNA TGCGCCAGCAGCCAAGTTTTACAGGTTGTTCTGGTGAACACTGAAGCTTTCTTT. This translates into CASSQVLQVVLVNTEAFF.

This clone was seen only a few times. The chain is built from TRBV5-8 and TRBJ1-5; 10 bases map to TRBD1. J gave up 6 bases and V 4 bases, and 7 bases lay outside the gene matches. This CDR3 region has 15 residues. The germline gives CDR1 SGHTS, CDR2 YDEGEE. For the CDR3, the DNA is TGTGCCAGCAGCGCCGGGACAGGGGTGGGTCAGCCCCAGCATTTT. Translation gives CASSAGTGVGQPQHF.

Points on this clone: Other nucleotide sequences in the sample specify the same CDR3. The J gene is TRBJ1-5, the V gene TRBV7-9; D ambiguous. The germline gives CDR1 SEHNR, CDR2 FQNEAQ (reference sequence). V lost 1 base to trimming and J lost 1 base, with 5 bases between them. CDR3 length: 14 amino acids. The CDR3 here is CASSLEGSNQPQHF. DNA for the CDR3: TGTGCCAGCAGCTTAGAGGGAAGCAATCAGCCCCAGCATTTT. The complete variable domain, with remaining parts taken from reference TRBV7-9 and TRBJ1-5, reads DTGVSQNPRHKITKRGQNVTFRCDPISEHNRLYWYRQTLGQGPEFLTYFQNEAQLEKSRLLSDRFSAERPKGSFSTLEIQRTEQGDSAMYLCASSLEGSNQPQHFGDGTRLSIL.

As to this clone: The sample holds other DNA sequences that translate to the same CDR3. This chain joins TRBV19 and TRBJ1-2; 12 bases agree with TRBD1. Germline-derived CDR1 and CDR2 are LNHDA and SQIVND (reference sequence). The CDR3 spans 14 residues. Trimming took 6 bases from V and 7 from J; bases not matched to a gene: 6. This CDR3 is CASSPGQGARGYTF. Written as DNA, the CDR3 is TGTGCCAGTAGCCCGGGACAGGGGGCACGTGGCTACACCTTC.

This clone was picked up many times. The rearrangement joins TRBV4-3 to TRBJ2-2; 7 bases align to TRBD2. Germline V gives CDR1 LGHNA, CDR2 YSLEER. CDR3 length: 17 residues. Trimming took 4 bases from V and 3 from J; bases not matched to a gene: 11. CDR3 loop: CASSPYASGDYTGELFF. In nucleotides, the CDR3 is TGCGCCAGCAGCCCCTATGCTAGCGGAGATTACACCGGGGAGCTGTTTTTT.

The chain joins TRBV5-8 to TRBJ1-6; TRBD1 agrees at 7 bases. The germline V gene encodes CDR1 SGHTS and CDR2 YDEGEE. The CDR3 is 13 amino acids. V was pared by 7 bases and J by 7 bases, with 5 bases of the junction left unmatched. The CDR3 here is CASRPGGNSPLHF. The CDR3 bases are TGTGCCAGCCGGCCAGGGGGGAATTCACCCCTCCACTTT. The complete variable domain, with remaining parts taken from reference TRBV5-8 and TRBJ1-6, reads EAGVTQSPTHLIKTRGQQATLRCSPISGHTSVYWYQQALGLGLQFLLWYDEGEERNRGNFPPRFSGRQFPNYSSELNVNALELEDSALYLCASRPGGNSPLHFGNGTRLTVT.

This clone was found a few times. The chain uses TRBV7-8 and TRBJ2-7, with 10 bases matching TRBD1. The J segment lost 6 bases and the V segment lost 7 bases, leaving 6 bases of the junction unmatched. This CDR3 is built from 13 residues. CDR1 SGHVS and CDR2 FQNEAQ come from the germline V gene. In nucleotides, the CDR3 is TGTGCCAGCACGGGACAGGGGTTTATCGAGCAGTACTTC. Translating it yields CASTGQGFIEQYF. The full variable domain, completed using reference TRBV7-8 and TRBJ2-7, is GAGVSQSPRYKVAKRGQDVALRCDPISGHVSLFWYQQALGQGPEFLTYFQNEAQLDKSGLPSDRFFAERPEGSVSTLKIQRTQQEDSAVYLCASTGQGFIEQYFGPGTRLTVT.

The V and J genes are TRBV7-6 and TRBJ2-2, with unresolved D. Between the trimmed V and J ends, which lost 5 bases and 0 bases, there was a span of 4 bases. The V gene's germline CDR1 is SGHVS and CDR2 FNYEAQ. The CDR3 spans 13 residues. In DNA, the CDR3 is TGTGCCAGCAGCGCAACGAACACCGGGGAGCTGTTTTTT. This codes for CASSATNTGELFF.

This sequence joins TRBV30 and TRBJ1-2; D gene unclear. CDR1 and CDR2 from the germline V gene are GTSNPN and SVGIG (reference sequence). This CDR3 is built from 15 residues. The V gene lost 3 bases and the J gene lost 5 bases, with 19 bases spanning the gap. This chain's CDR3 is CAWRATPGQMYGYTF. CDR3 bases: TGTGCCTGGAGAGCCACCCCCGGGCAGATGTATGGCTACACCTTC.

J is TRBJ2-7 and V is TRBV7-8, with TRBD2 matching 16 bases. The V gene's germline CDR1 is SGHVS and CDR2 FQNEAQ. Trimming removed 1 base from V and 5 bases from J; junction bases left unmatched: 8. This CDR3 contains 18 residues. The CDR3 is CASSLGGLAGGPYNEQYF. The CDR3 DNA reads TGTGCCAGCAGCTTAGGGGGACTAGCGGGAGGGCCATACAACGAGCAGTACTTC.

This chain uses TRBV6-5 with TRBJ1-6; D not resolved. Germline values: CDR1 MNHEY, CDR2 SVGAGI. The CDR3 is 15 residues long. V lost 0 bases and J lost 8, with 11 bases in between. The CDR3, as DNA: TGTGCCAGCAGTTACTCTGGAGGTGGGGATTCACCCCTCCACTTT. It yields the protein CASSYSGGGDSPLHF.

The chain joins TRBV5-6 to TRBJ1-3, with D possibly TRBD1 on 5 matching bases. Trimming took 2 bases from V and 2 from J, leaving 8 bases between them. The length of the CDR3 is 14 residues. From germline, CDR1 is SGHDT and CDR2 YYEEEE. CDR3 in amino acids: CASSLPGTGNTIYF. CDR3 DNA: TGTGCCAGCAGCTTACCAGGGACTGGAAACACCATATATTTT.

This clone was seen a handful of times. J is TRBJ2-7 and V is TRBV18; D not certain. CDR1 and CDR2 (germline): KGHSH, LQKENI. CDR3 size: 13 residues. Between the trimmed V and J ends, which lost 4 bases and 4 bases, there was a span of 11 bases. The chain's CDR3 is CASSRDVGYEQYF. The CDR3 DNA follows: TGTGCCAGCTCACGGGATGTGGGATACGAGCAGTACTTC.